This T cell receptor (beta chain) was recorded in a study of shared T cell receptors in the human thymus. Generated by immunoSEQ multiplex PCR, the TCRdb table keeps only in-frame clones and is missing some. Of about 400,000 clones detected, over 90% appear once; the ten largest clones hold 0.015% to 0.025%. The CDR3 is 15 amino acids. Germline values: CDR1 SGHNT, CDR2 YYREEE (reference sequence). Unmatched junction bases numbered 7, after V lost 2 bases and J lost 8 bases. The sequencing input was thymocytes. The V gene is TRBV5-4, the J gene TRBJ1-2; the match to TRBD1 covers 12 bases. This receptor was taken from a human donor. CDR3 region: CASSFTGQGAQGYTF. In DNA form, the CDR3 reads TGTGCCAGCAGCTTTACGGGACAGGGGGCGCAAGGCTACACCTTC.